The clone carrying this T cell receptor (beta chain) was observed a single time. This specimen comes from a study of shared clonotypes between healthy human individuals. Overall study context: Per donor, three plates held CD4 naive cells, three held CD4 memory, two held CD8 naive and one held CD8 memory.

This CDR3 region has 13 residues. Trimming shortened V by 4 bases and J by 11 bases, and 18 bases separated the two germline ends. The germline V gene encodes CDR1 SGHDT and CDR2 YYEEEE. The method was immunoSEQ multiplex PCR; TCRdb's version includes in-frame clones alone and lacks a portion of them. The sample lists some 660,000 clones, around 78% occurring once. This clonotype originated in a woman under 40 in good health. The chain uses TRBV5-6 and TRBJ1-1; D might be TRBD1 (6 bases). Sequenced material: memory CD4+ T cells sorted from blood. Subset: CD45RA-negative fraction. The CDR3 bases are TGTGCCAGCAGCAACAGGGTTGGGGTCAGCGCTTTCTTT. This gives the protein CASSNRVGVSAFF.